This note documents a single T cell receptor (beta chain) sequence. The antigen remains undetermined. This specimen belongs to a study of T cells in Graves' hyperthyroidism and ophthalmopathy. Study outcomes and limitations: Researchers found most expanded thyroid clonotypes above 0.001 in blood as well.

TCR beta CDR3 regions were amplified from RNA transcripts. A set of HTBI primers served as the primers for a first-round RT-PCR of the TCR CDR3. TCRdb used MiXCR to reprocess the multiplex PCR reads, holding one entry per CDR3 protein. The sample has about 640,000 distinct CDR3 sequences; around 21% are singletons. In germline, CDR1 is SGHDN, CDR2 FVKESK. Deletions cut 1 base from V and 2 bases from J, with 12 bases between. The CDR3 extends over 15 amino acids. The sequenced sample consisted of blood. The receptor was isolated from a man aged 30 to 39 with Graves' ophthalmopathy. The chain joins TRBV14 to TRBJ2-7; D is unclear. The CDR3, as DNA: TGTGCCAGCAGCCAAGTTGCTAGTCGAGCCTACGAGCAGTACTTC. Translation gives CASSQVASRAYEQYF.